These T cell receptor beta chains were read from a single sample in a study of blood T cell repertoires in COVID-19. Profiling relied on immunoSEQ multiplex PCR, and the TCRdb table lists in-frame clones only, not all of them. The sample has 200,000 to 300,000 clones; roughly 88% are singletons. Sequenced sample: peripheral blood. The receptors originated from a man in his forties who had recovered from COVID-19. Both conserved end residues are part of each CDR3.

V	J	CDR3
TRBV5-1	TRBJ2-5	CASSHGLETQYF
TRBV30	TRBJ1-2	CAWSVIRDKAYTF
TRBV30	TRBJ1-3	CAWNVGGGNTIYF
TRBV7-2	TRBJ2-3	CASSLAEADTQYF
TRBV7-2	TRBJ2-1	CASSLVAGTGVNEQFF
TRBV12-3/TRBV12-4	TRBJ1-1	CASSLVIDTEAFF
TRBV7-2	TRBJ1-2	CASSPQIGTGRTNYGYTF
TRBV6-6	TRBJ2-2	CASSVLTGELFF
TRBV27	TRBJ2-7	CASSFTASTYEQYF
TRBV10-3	TRBJ2-2	CAIGGTSARNTGELFF
TRBV7-9	TRBJ2-3	CASSLQGAATDTQYF
TRBV4-1	TRBJ1-2	CASSPRGGSNYGYTF
TRBV27	TRBJ2-7	CASSLLQGARGEQYF
TRBV7-2	TRBJ2-7	CASSLVTSGRYEQYF
TRBV9	TRBJ2-5	CASSVVGGETQYF
TRBV5-1	TRBJ2-1	CASSAGLAGVYEQFF
TRBV5-1	TRBJ2-1	CASRYTSGRSNEQFF
TRBV28	TRBJ1-1	CASSPVRDSTEAFF
TRBV7-9	TRBJ2-1	CASSEQGSPYNEQFF
TRBV7-2	TRBJ2-7	CASSLELAGGSYEQYF
TRBV6-2/TRBV6-3	TRBJ1-2	CASSYSIFRKANYGYTF
TRBV7-6	TRBJ1-6	CASSLGSSYNSPLHF
TRBV30	TRBJ2-7	CALWAGSYEQYF